Shown below are 5 T cell receptor beta chains from a single sample sequenced in a study of T cell responses to AZD1222 COVID-19 vaccine. The repertoire was sequenced with immunoSEQ multiplex PCR; TCRdb's copy has only in-frame clones and lacks some. The sample has roughly 93,000 clones; 90% are singletons. Sequenced material: peripheral blood, taken on day 0 of AZD1222 vaccination. The source of these receptors is an adult in good health.

The V gene is TRBV9, the J gene TRBJ2-3, with 11 bases identical to TRBD2. The junction had 13 bases not matched to a gene; V was cut back by 4 bases and J by 6 bases. CDR3 length: 17 amino acids. CDR1 and CDR2 (germline): SGDLS, YYNGEE. The CDR3 sequence: CASSLLPLAGAGDTQYF. The CDR3 DNA sequence: TGTGCCAGCAGCCTTCTCCCACTAGCGGGGGCGGGGGATACGCAGTATTTT.

The gene calls are TRBV7-9 and TRBJ1-1, with D perhaps matching TRBD1 (6 bases). CDR1 is SEHNR, CDR2 FQNEAQ, per germline (reference sequence). The CDR3 has 19 residues. Trimming removed 7 bases from V and 0 bases from J, with 27 bases in between. The CDR3 DNA follows: TGTGCCAGCACCGAAGTGGGGACATCCTTCCAAGTGTTGAACACTGAAGCTTTCTTT. The encoded protein is CASTEVGTSFQVLNTEAFF.

The DNA for the CDR3 is TGTGCCAGCAGCCCAGAAGCGGGGTCCCAAGAGACCCAGTACTTC. Amino acids: CASSPEAGSQETQYF. J is TRBJ2-5 and V is TRBV7-3; TRBD2 agrees at 7 bases. The length of the CDR3 is 15 residues. CDR1 is SGHTA, CDR2 FQGTGA, per germline. Trimming cost V 5 bases and J 1 base; bases outside gene matches: 7.

The chain employs TRBV25-1 and TRBJ2-5; 9 bases are shared with TRBD1. This CDR3 is 15 amino acids long. J was trimmed by 5 bases and V by 6 bases; bases with no gene match: 10. Germline CDR1 MGHDK, CDR2 SYGVNS. In DNA form, the CDR3 reads TGTGCCAGCAGCCCCGGGACAGGGCGTAGGGAGACCCAGTACTTC. Its translation: CASSPGTGRRETQYF. Together with reference TRBV25-1 and TRBJ2-5, the CDR3 gives the full variable domain: EADIYQTPRYLVIGTGKKITLECSQTMGHDKMYWYQQDPGMELHLIHYSYGVNSTEKGDLSSESTVSRIRTEHFPLTLESARPSHTSQYLCASSPGTGRRETQYFGPGTRLLVL.

The J gene is TRBJ2-7, the V gene TRBV19; 9 nucleotides agree with TRBD1. The germline CDR1 and CDR2 sequences are LNHDA and SQIVND (reference sequence). V lost 5 bases, J lost 3 bases, and 8 bases stayed unmatched. The CDR3 is 15 amino acids. The CDR3: CASSQAGTGNYEQYF. DNA of the CDR3: TGTGCCAGTAGTCAAGCCGGGACAGGGAACTACGAGCAGTACTTC.